These 24 T cell receptor beta chains came from one sample sequenced in a study of T cell responses to AZD1222 COVID-19 vaccine. Assay used: immunoSEQ multiplex PCR; TCRdb lists only in-frame clones, some missing. The repertoire holds fewer than 120,000 clones, over 85% seen once, with roughly 2.5% in the top ten. The starting material was peripheral blood, obtained 28 days after the second AZD1222 dose. These receptors all stem from an adult who received the AZD1222 COVID-19 vaccine.

The gene calls are TRBV10-3 and TRBJ2-1; 8 positions agree with TRBD2. The J segment lost 4 bases and the V segment lost 0 bases, leaving 5 bases of the junction unmatched. In germline, CDR1 is ENHRY, CDR2 SYGVKD. The CDR3 has 16 residues. The CDR3 protein is CAISESASGLYNEQFF. CDR3 sequence (DNA): TGTGCCATCAGTGAGTCCGCTAGCGGGTTGTACAATGAGCAGTTCTTC.

V and J are TRBV4-3 and TRBJ2-4, with a weak D call TRBD2 (7 bases). V gave up 0 bases and J gave up 15 bases, with 15 bases separating them. CDR1 and CDR2 from the germline V gene are LGHNA and YSLEER. The CDR3 is 13 amino acids. CDR3 DNA sequence: TGCGCCAGCAGCCAAGATTGGGGGGGCGGGCTGTACTTC. It specifies CASSQDWGGGLYF.

The chain employs TRBV6-1 and TRBJ1-6; perhaps TRBD1 as D (5 bases). The CDR3 has 15 residues. Germline V gene data show CDR1 as MNHNS and CDR2 as SASEGT. V was trimmed by 3 bases and J by 9 bases, leaving 15 bases between them. Here the CDR3 reads CASSDITGTASPLHF. CDR3 coding DNA: TGTGCCAGCAGTGACATAACAGGAACGGCTTCACCCCTCCACTTT.

Written as DNA, the CDR3 is TGTGCCAGCAGCTTTTCCGGGACAGCCACTGAAGCTTTCTTT. This codes for CASSFSGTATEAFF. V and J are TRBV7-2 and TRBJ1-1; TRBD1 aligns across 7 bases. The CDR3 totals 14 residues. Germline trimming cut 3 bases from V and 4 bases from J; bases unmatched to any gene: 5. Germline V gene lookup returns CDR1 SGHTA and CDR2 FQGNSA.

The rearrangement joins TRBV28 to TRBJ1-2; D is possibly TRBD1 (6 bases). Germline V CDR1 and CDR2: MDHEN, SYDVKM. V lost 8 bases to trimming and J lost 2 bases, with 15 bases between them. The CDR3 loop spans 14 amino acids. The CDR3 DNA reads as TGTGCCAGCGGTAAGGGGGGTGTGAACTATGGCTACACCTTC. Its translation is CASGKGGVNYGYTF.

V is TRBV19 and J is TRBJ1-4; D unresolved. The germline V and J ends were trimmed by 3 bases and 6 bases, with 8 bases remaining between them. The CDR3 length is 13 residues. The germline CDR1 and CDR2 sequences are LNHDA and SQIVND (reference sequence). CDR3 DNA: TGTGCCAGTAGTATTCGGGGTGATGAAAAACTGTTTTTT. Translating it yields CASSIRGDEKLFF.

The J gene is TRBJ2-3, the V gene TRBV6-2 or TRBV6-3; maybe TRBD2 (5 bases). Per germline, CDR1 MNHEY and CDR2 SVGEGT. Trimming left V 2 bases short and J 6 bases short, with 6 bases between. The CDR3 consists of 12 residues. The CDR3 sequence is CASSYTGDTQYF. The CDR3 DNA follows: TGTGCCAGCAGTTACACGGGGGATACGCAGTATTTT.

This chain uses TRBV29-1 with TRBJ1-5; the D is unclear. Germline CDR1 is SQVTM and CDR2 is ANQGSEA. The CDR3 length is 13 residues. V was trimmed by 3 bases and J by 3 bases, leaving 9 bases between them. The CDR3 DNA sequence: TGCAGCGTTGAGGTACGACCCAATCAGCCCCAGCATTTT. Amino acid sequence: CSVEVRPNQPQHF. Drawing the rest from reference TRBV29-1 and TRBJ1-5, the complete variable domain is SAVISQKPSRDICQRGTSLTIQCQVDSQVTMMFWYRQQPGQSLTLIATANQGSEATYESGFVIDKFPISRPNLTFSTLTVSNMSPEDSSIYLCSVEVRPNQPQHFGDGTRLSIL.

The rearrangement uses TRBV27 and TRBJ1-5; possible D gene TRBD1, 6 bases. The CDR3 spans 14 residues. Trimming shortened V by 4 bases and J by 3 bases, and 10 bases separated the two germline ends. From germline, CDR1 is MNHEY and CDR2 SMNVEV (reference sequence). CDR3 region: CASSWGADNQPQHF. The CDR3 DNA reads TGTGCCAGCAGTTGGGGGGCAGACAATCAGCCCCAGCATTTT.

This clone was picked up a small number of times. This chain connects TRBV5-5 to TRBJ1-5; D is undetermined. The V gene's germline CDR1 is SGHKS and CDR2 YYEKEE (reference sequence). The CDR3 runs to 17 residues. Between the trimmed V and J ends, which lost 0 bases and 0 bases, there was a span of 13 bases. The CDR3 DNA reads TGTGCCAGCAGCTTGGGGCAGGTAGTGAATAGCAATCAGCCCCAGCATTTT. The encoded protein is CASSLGQVVNSNQPQHF.

This clone appeared a few times. The chain recombines TRBV12-5 with TRBJ1-6; a weak D match, TRBD1 (6 bases). Germline V gene data show CDR1 as LGHNT and CDR2 as FRNRAP. Trimming stripped 4 bases from V and 0 bases from J, with 10 bases between. The CDR3 runs 16 residues. In nucleotides, the CDR3 is TGTGCTAGTGGTTCTACAGGGAGCTCCTATAATTCACCCCTCCACTTT. As protein: CASGSTGSSYNSPLHF.

This chain links TRBV18 with TRBJ2-7, with TRBD1 matching over 8 bases. The germline CDR1 and CDR2 sequences are KGHSH and LQKENI. V lost 5 bases and J lost 5; bases outside the gene matches: 11. CDR3 length: 15 residues. CDR3 residues: CASSSNPTGADEQYF. The CDR3 nucleotides read TGTGCCAGCTCATCTAACCCGACAGGGGCGGACGAGCAGTACTTC.

The gene calls are TRBV11-3 and TRBJ2-1, with 7 nucleotides matching TRBD2. Trimming at V came to 2 bases and at J to 9 bases, leaving 4 bases not matched to a gene. Looked up from germline, CDR1 is SGHNT and CDR2 is YENEEA. The CDR3 loop spans 13 amino acids. Here the CDR3 reads CASSLQREGEQFF. The CDR3 DNA reads TGTGCCAGCAGCTTACAAAGGGAGGGTGAGCAGTTCTTC.

The chain links TRBV7-2 to TRBJ1-5; TRBD1 matches at 7 bases. This CDR3 region has 16 residues. Per germline, CDR1 SGHTA and CDR2 FQGNSA. The junction had 9 bases not matched to a gene; V was cut back by 0 bases and J by 7 bases. For the CDR3, the DNA is TGTGCCAGCAGCTTAGCATCAGGGGGGGGCGACCAGCCCCAGCATTTT. Translated, it gives CASSLASGGGDQPQHF.

The chain recombines TRBV9 with TRBJ1-2, with D possibly matching TRBD1 (5 bases). CDR1 and CDR2 from the germline V gene are SGDLS and YYNGEE. Trimming pared 0 bases from V and 2 bases from J, leaving 11 bases between. This CDR3 is built from 15 residues. The CDR3 reads CASSVDGRVNYGYTF. CDR3 DNA sequence: TGTGCCAGCAGCGTAGACGGCAGGGTGAACTATGGCTACACCTTC. The whole variable domain, filled in from reference TRBV9 and TRBJ1-2, reads DSGVTQTPKHLITATGQRVTLRCSPRSGDLSVYWYQQSLDQGLQFLIQYYNGEERAKGNILERFSAQQFPDLHSELNLSSLELGDSALYFCASSVDGRVNYGYTFGSGTRLTVV.

V is TRBV18 and J is TRBJ2-7; 7 bases agree with TRBD2. Germline values: CDR1 KGHSH, CDR2 LQKENI. V shed 5 bases, J shed 0 bases, and the junction held 7 bases outside the gene matches. The CDR3 extends over 15 amino acids. CDR3 nucleotides: TGTGCCAGCTCATCACTCGGGGGGACCTCCTACGAGCAGTACTTC. Amino acids: CASSSLGGTSYEQYF.

CDR3 amino acids: CASSQDRGADTQYF. The CDR3 bases are TGCGCCAGCAGCCAAGATAGGGGTGCAGATACGCAGTATTTT. The rearrangement joins TRBV4-3 to TRBJ2-3; perhaps TRBD1 as D (5 bases). V was shortened by 0 bases and J by 4 bases, with 8 bases between the two germline ends. This CDR3 comprises 14 residues. Germline V CDR1 and CDR2: LGHNA, YSLEER.

This clone was seen a single time. The rearrangement uses TRBV6-5 and TRBJ1-5; no clear D. This CDR3 is built from 13 residues. CDR1 is MNHEY and CDR2 is SVGAGI in the germline V gene. V was cut by 6 bases and J by 7 bases, with 13 bases left in between. CDR3 nucleotide sequence: TGTGCCAGCAGGACCGGGATGTGGCAGCCCCAGCATTTT. Its protein product is CASRTGMWQPQHF.

The chain joins TRBV6-2 or TRBV6-3 to TRBJ1-1; tentatively, D is TRBD1 (5 bases). The CDR3 spans 15 residues. Trimming removed 2 bases at V and 4 bases at J, with 14 bases between. Germline V gives CDR1 MNHEY, CDR2 SVGEGT. In nucleotides, the CDR3 is TGTGCCAGCAGTTACCTTAGGGGCAGCAGCACTGAAGCTTTCTTT. Its translation: CASSYLRGSSTEAFF.

The V gene is TRBV7-3, the J gene TRBJ2-2; 7 bases are a match to TRBD1. Germline trimming cut 1 base from V and 6 bases from J; bases unmatched to any gene: 5. CDR1 and CDR2 from the germline V gene are SGHTA and FQGTGA. The CDR3 spans 15 residues. Written as DNA, the CDR3 is TGTGCCAGCAGCTTAAATAGACAGGGTCCCGGGGAGCTGTTTTTT. It is translated as CASSLNRQGPGELFF.

CDR3 bases: TGCGCCAGCAGCCGGGACAGGGGCAGGGATACGCAGTATTTT. Residues: CASSRDRGRDTQYF. This chain connects TRBV5-1 to TRBJ2-3; 10 bases match TRBD1. Trimming cost V 4 bases and J 6 bases; bases outside gene matches: 5. The germline V gene has CDR1 SGHRS and CDR2 YFSETQ. This CDR3 region has 14 residues.

This chain joins TRBV5-5 and TRBJ2-5; 12 positions agree with TRBD1. V shed 5 bases and J 5 bases; nucleotides not matched to a gene: 7. Looked up from germline, CDR1 is SGHKS and CDR2 is YYEKEE (reference sequence). The CDR3 extends over 15 amino acids. CDR3 amino acids: CASSLPGQGAETQYF. In DNA form, the CDR3 reads TGTGCCAGCAGTCTACCGGGACAGGGGGCTGAGACCCAGTACTTC.

The chain uses TRBV6-4 and TRBJ1-6, with TRBD1 matching 8 bases. The germline V gene encodes CDR1 MRHNA and CDR2 SNTAGT. J was trimmed by 8 bases and V by 6 bases; bases with no gene match: 9. The CDR3 extends over 15 amino acids. CDR3 loop: CASSYGQGGDSPLHF. The CDR3 DNA reads as TGTGCCAGCAGCTACGGACAGGGAGGGGATTCACCCCTCCACTTT.

The CDR3 bases are TGTGCCAGCAGTGAAACGGGTAACTATGGCTACACCTTC. Protein product: CASSETGNYGYTF. The genes are TRBV6-1 and TRBJ1-2; unclear D gene. Germline lookup yields CDR1 MNHNS and CDR2 SASEGT. The CDR3 length is 13 residues. Trimming stripped 2 bases from V and 1 base from J, with 5 bases between.